The 27 T cell receptor beta chains below were found in one sample sequenced in a study of cytomegalovirus exposure and HLA in healthy donors. The PCR made use of 60 Vbeta and 13 Jbeta primers. Measured with immunoSEQ multiplex PCR; TCRdb has only the in-frame clones, and not every one. The sample has around 210,000 clones, 70% to 90% seen once. What was sequenced was PBMCs. Receptor source: a girl aged 2-15 years in good health and CMV-seronegative.

The rearrangement joins TRBV7-9 to TRBJ1-4; D ambiguous. Germline CDR1 reads SEHNR; CDR2 reads FQNEAQ (reference sequence). Trimming removed 0 bases from V and 8 bases from J, with 13 bases in between. CDR3 length: 15 amino acids. The DNA for the CDR3 is TGTGCCAGCAGCTTAGCGGAAACTATCCTCGAAAAACTGTTTTTT. This translates into CASSLAETILEKLFF.

The CDR3 loop reads CASSIPSVEQFF. In nucleotides, the CDR3 is TGTGCCAGCAGTATACCAAGCGTTGAGCAGTTCTTC. The chain uses TRBV6-5 and TRBJ2-1; no clear D. This CDR3 spans 12 amino acids. Trimming shortened V by 5 bases and J by 9 bases, and 11 bases separated the two germline ends. The V gene's germline CDR1 is MNHEY and CDR2 SVGAGI.

The genes are TRBV6-5 and TRBJ2-7, with TRBD1 matching 8 bases. Germline-derived CDR1 and CDR2 are MNHEY and SVGAGI. The V gene end was trimmed by 11 bases and the J gene end by 3 bases; junction bases not matched to a gene: 6. This CDR3 is 12 amino acids long. For the CDR3, the DNA is TGTGCCTGTTCCGGGACAGGCTACGAGCAGTACTTC. Protein sequence: CACSGTGYEQYF.

This chain links TRBV6-5 with TRBJ2-1, with D perhaps TRBD2 (6 bases). The germline V and J ends were trimmed by 3 bases and 0 bases, with 9 bases remaining between them. Germline CDR1 is MNHEY and CDR2 is SVGAGI. The CDR3 runs 15 residues. The CDR3 bases are TGTGCCAGCAGTTATCGGGGGATCTCCTACAATGAGCAGTTCTTC. It translates to CASSYRGISYNEQFF.

In DNA, the CDR3 is TGCGCCAGCAGCCAAGATCCAGGGGCGGCAGAGACCCAGTACTTC. It encodes CASSQDPGAAETQYF. V gene TRBV4-1 combines with J gene TRBJ2-5; the D gene is possibly TRBD1 (6 bases). Trimming cost V 0 bases and J 4 bases, with 12 bases left between them. The CDR3 consists of 15 residues. The germline CDR1 and CDR2 sequences are MGHRA and YSYEKL.

This sequence joins TRBV5-3 and TRBJ1-5, with D unresolved. TRBV5-3 belongs to the ORF category, with a function that is uncertain. Trimming took off 5 bases at V and 4 bases at J, with 13 bases between the two ends. The CDR3 totals 14 residues. The CDR3 region has the DNA TGTGCCAGAAGTGACACGGATGGAAATCAGCCCCAGCATTTT. Translating gives CARSDTDGNQPQHF.

The chain has TRBV5-4 and TRBJ1-2; 9 bases fit TRBD1. V lost 4 bases and J lost 5; bases outside the gene matches: 6. Germline loops: CDR1 SGHNT, CDR2 YYREEE (reference sequence). The CDR3 is 14 residues long. This chain's CDR3 is CASSQTGGEYGYTF. CDR3 coding DNA: TGTGCCAGCAGCCAAACAGGGGGCGAGTATGGCTACACCTTC.

This chain links TRBV11-2 with TRBJ1-2; no firm D call. This CDR3 has 14 residues. CDR1 and CDR2 (germline): SGHAT, FQNNGV. V was shortened by 0 bases and J by 3 bases, with 8 bases between the two germline ends. CDR3 bases: TGTGCCAGCAGCTTAGACGGGAGCTACTATGGCTACACCTTC. This translates into CASSLDGSYYGYTF. Together with reference TRBV11-2 and TRBJ1-2, the CDR3 gives the full variable domain: EAGVAQSPRYKIIEKRQSVAFWCNPISGHATLYWYQQILGQGPKLLIQFQNNGVVDDSQLPKDRFSAERLKGVDSTLKIQPAKLEDSAVYLCASSLDGSYYGYTFGSGTRLTVV.

V usage is TRBV4-1 and J usage is TRBJ2-1, with D maybe TRBD2 (7 bases). The germline V gene has CDR1 MGHRA and CDR2 YSYEKL. Between the trimmed V and J ends, which lost 3 bases and 0 bases, there was a span of 24 bases. CDR3 length: 20 residues. The CDR3 nucleotides are TGCGCCAGCAGCCAGGATAGCGGGCTCTCGAGGGGGGCCTCCTACAATGAGCAGTTCTTC. Its protein product is CASSQDSGLSRGASYNEQFF.

The chain has TRBV2 and TRBJ1-5, with 7 bases aligning to TRBD1. Germline assignment: CDR1 SNHLY and CDR2 FYNNEI. This CDR3 has 15 residues. V was pared by 5 bases and J by 4 bases, with 8 bases of the junction left unmatched. The CDR3 sequence: CASSPGQRSNQPQHF. CDR3 DNA: TGTGCCAGCAGTCCGGGACAGCGATCTAATCAGCCCCAGCATTTT.

The chain has TRBV10-2 and TRBJ2-1, with 13 bases lining up with TRBD2. The CDR3 has 20 residues. With 2 bases clipped from V and 1 base from J, the junction kept 11 bases outside the gene matches. Germline V gene data show CDR1 as WSHSY and CDR2 as SAAADI. The CDR3 DNA follows: TGCGCCAGCAGTGAGGGACTAGCGGGAGTCTTACGAAGGTCCTACAATGAGCAGTTCTTC. Translating gives CASSEGLAGVLRRSYNEQFF.

As for this clone: Other nucleotide sequences from this sample produce the same CDR3. The chain joins TRBV30 to TRBJ1-1; no clear D gene. The CDR3 has 13 amino acids. The germline gives CDR1 GTSNPN, CDR2 SVGIG (reference sequence). V shed 0 bases and J shed 0 bases, with 5 bases lying between them. This CDR3 is CAWSVNMNTEAFF. In DNA, the CDR3 is TGTGCCTGGAGTGTGAACATGAACACTGAAGCTTTCTTT.

V usage is TRBV4-2 and J usage is TRBJ2-2; perhaps TRBD1 as D (5 bases). The CDR3 totals 18 residues. Trimming removed 4 bases at V and 1 base at J, with 19 bases between. The germline V gene encodes CDR1 LGHNA and CDR2 YNFKEQ. The CDR3 nucleotides read TGTGCCAGCAGCCCTGGGGCGGATTTTACCATGAACACCGGGGAGCTGTTTTTT. Its translation is CASSPGADFTMNTGELFF.

The chain combines TRBV2 with TRBJ1-6; possibly TRBD1 for D (6 bases). Trimming cost V 3 bases and J 8 bases, with 14 bases left between them. This CDR3 comprises 15 residues. The germline gives CDR1 SNHLY, CDR2 FYNNEI. Here the CDR3 DNA reads TGTGCCAGCAGTGACCCCGGGGGGCTTCATTCACCCCTCCACTTT. Protein product: CASSDPGGLHSPLHF.

This clone was counted a few times. In nucleotides, the CDR3 is TGTGCCAGCAGCAAAGCGCGAGAGACCCAGTACTTC. This encodes CASSKARETQYF. The J gene is TRBJ2-5, the V gene TRBV21-1; TRBD2 is taken as the D call from the table, unchecked against the DNA. TRBV21-1 is described as a pseudogene. CDR3 size: 12 residues.

The rearrangement links TRBV6-6 to TRBJ1-2; 7 positions match TRBD1. After removal of 1 base from V and 6 bases from J, the junction contained 5 bases not matched to a gene. CDR1 and CDR2 from the germline V gene are MNHNY and SVGAGI (reference sequence). The CDR3 has 14 residues. CDR3 residues: CASSYLRGLNGYTF. CDR3 coding DNA: TGTGCCAGCAGTTACTTGAGGGGGCTTAATGGCTACACCTTC.

The chain recombines TRBV7-2 with TRBJ2-5; TRBD2 matches 10 bases. The junction had 5 bases not matched to a gene; V was cut back by 2 bases and J by 5 bases. Germline V lookup: CDR1 SGHTA, CDR2 FQGNSA. The CDR3 totals 15 residues. The CDR3 region has the DNA TGTGCCAGCAGCTTACTAGCGGGAGTCTGGGAGACCCAGTACTTC. Amino acid sequence: CASSLLAGVWETQYF.

The CDR3 nucleotides are TGCGCCAGCAGCCTCTCTAGCGGGGGACGAGGAGATACGCAGTATTTT. This gives the protein CASSLSSGGRGDTQYF. This chain connects TRBV5-1 to TRBJ2-3; 10 nucleotides agree with TRBD2. The CDR3 loop spans 16 amino acids. The V gene end was trimmed by 4 bases and the J gene end by 5 bases; junction bases not matched to a gene: 10. CDR1 and CDR2 from the germline V gene are SGHRS and YFSETQ. The full variable domain, completed using reference TRBV5-1 and TRBJ2-3, is KAGVTQTPRYLIKTRGQQVTLSCSPISGHRSVSWYQQTPGQGLQFLFEYFSETQRNKGNFPGRFSGRQFSNSRSEMNVSTLELGDSALYLCASSLSSGGRGDTQYFGPGTRLTVL.

This clone occurred once. The genes are TRBV15 and TRBJ2-7, with 13 bases aligning to TRBD2. The trim removed 3 bases at V and 3 bases at J, leaving 11 bases unmatched. Germline V gives CDR1 LNHNV, CDR2 YYDKDF (reference sequence). The CDR3 length is 18 residues. In DNA form, the CDR3 reads TGTGCCACCAGCAGCCGGACCGCAACTAGCGGGAGGGGCTACGAGCAGTACTTC. Translation gives CATSSRTATSGRGYEQYF.

This clone was observed once. J is TRBJ2-7 and V is TRBV18; 9 nucleotides match TRBD1. This CDR3 region has 15 residues. Germline V gene sequence: CDR1 KGHSH, CDR2 LQKENI. Germline trimming cut 2 bases from V and 3 bases from J; bases unmatched to any gene: 5. CDR3 DNA sequence: TGTGCCAGCTCACCAAATCCGGGACAGGGCTACGAGCAGTACTTC. It encodes CASSPNPGQGYEQYF.

This rearrangement joins TRBV6-6 to TRBJ1-5, with D possibly matching TRBD1 (5 bases). Germline CDR1 and CDR2: MNHNY and SVGAGI (reference sequence). Deletions cut 5 bases from V and 7 bases from J, with 18 bases between. The CDR3 runs 15 residues. CDR3: CASSIWEAGLQPQHF. The CDR3, as DNA: TGTGCCAGCAGTATCTGGGAGGCAGGGTTGCAGCCCCAGCATTTT.

The chain links TRBV29-1 to TRBJ2-5, with D possibly matching TRBD1 (5 bases). There are 14 residues in the CDR3. Per germline, CDR1 SQVTM and CDR2 ANQGSEA. With 4 bases removed from V and 2 bases from J, the gap between germline ends came to 14 bases. In DNA form, the CDR3 reads TGCAGCGTTGGTCCCAGGGTGGGTCAAGAGACCCAGTACTTC. This encodes CSVGPRVGQETQYF.

Details on this clone: The same CDR3 is also encoded by other DNA sequences in this sample. The chain joins TRBV15 to TRBJ2-7; a possible D gene is TRBD2 (5 bases). Germline-derived CDR1 and CDR2 are LNHNV and YYDKDF (reference sequence). Trimming pared 1 base from V and 4 bases from J, leaving 5 bases between. This CDR3 is built from 12 residues. CDR3: CATSRGGYEQYF. CDR3 DNA sequence: TGTGCCACCAGCAGAGGAGGGTACGAGCAGTACTTC.

This chain connects TRBV6-1 to TRBJ1-3, with a possible D match to TRBD1 (6 bases). CDR1 is MNHNS and CDR2 is SASEGT in the germline V gene. The CDR3 is made up of 15 amino acids. Trimming removed 0 bases at V and 5 bases at J, with 11 bases between. The CDR3 coding sequence is TGTGCCAGCAGTGAAGCGCCAGGGGCGAGAAACACCATATATTTT. Its translation: CASSEAPGARNTIYF.

V and J are TRBV2 and TRBJ1-2, with D tentatively TRBD1 (5 bases). This CDR3 is built from 12 residues. Trimming left V 6 bases short and J 6 bases short, with 11 bases between. The germline gives CDR1 SNHLY, CDR2 FYNNEI. DNA for the CDR3: TGTGCCAGCAGGCAGGGTGGCGATGGCTACACCTTC. Protein: CASRQGGDGYTF.

CDR3 sequence reads: CASSLATSASYEQYF. In DNA form, the CDR3 reads TGTGCCAGCAGCTTGGCGACTAGCGCCTCCTACGAGCAGTACTTC. The chain couples TRBV5-8 to TRBJ2-7; TRBD2 aligns across 8 bases. Germline V gene lookup returns CDR1 SGHTS and CDR2 YDEGEE. V gave up 0 bases and J gave up 0 bases; unmatched junction bases: 2. This CDR3 is built from 15 residues.

The chain is built from TRBV5-6 and TRBJ1-6; a possible D gene is TRBD1 (5 bases). Germline loops: CDR1 SGHDT, CDR2 YYEEEE. V was pared by 4 bases and J by 10 bases, with 12 bases between. The CDR3 totals 13 residues. CDR3 sequence: CASSPDRSSPLHF. CDR3 sequence (DNA): TGTGCCAGCAGCCCTGACAGATCCTCACCCCTCCACTTT.